A selection of T cell receptor beta chains follows, all from one sample in a study of cytomegalovirus exposure and HLA in healthy donors. Produced via immunoSEQ multiplex PCR; TCRdb's table is partial and in-frame only. The sample contains 150,000 to 200,000 clones, roughly four fifths of which appear only once. Sequenced input: PBMCs. These TCRs come from a man aged 50-59 years in good health and CMV-seronegative. CDR3s include the opening cysteine and the closing phenylalanine or tryptophan. The order of the fields is D gene, V gene, clone size, J gene, CDR3 DNA, CDR3 protein. D genes are given only for firm matches. A row's size may be missing; if present it is once, few, many or a size class.

D gene: NA; V gene: TRBV18; clone size: NA; J gene: TRBJ1-5; CDR3 DNA: TGTGCCAGCTCACAGGGCCCTGGCGGGGGAAGGCCCCAGCATTTT; CDR3 protein: CASSQGPGGGRPQHF
D gene: TRBD2; V gene: TRBV6-5; clone size: NA; J gene: TRBJ2-7; CDR3 DNA: TGTGCCAGCAGTTTACTAGCGGGAAACTCCTACGAGCAGTACTTC; CDR3 protein: CASSLLAGNSYEQYF
D gene: NA; V gene: TRBV23-1; clone size: NA; J gene: TRBJ2-3; CDR3 DNA: TGCGCCAGCAGTCCACCTCCGCAGGCCAGGACAGATACGCAGTATTTT; CDR3 protein: CASSPPPQARTDTQYF
D gene: TRBD2; V gene: TRBV5-1; clone size: NA; J gene: TRBJ2-3; CDR3 DNA: TGCGCCAGCGGGAGGGGGGCCAGCGGGAGAATCCCAGATACGCAGTATTTT; CDR3 protein: CASGRGASGRIPDTQYF
D gene: TRBD2; V gene: TRBV4-2; clone size: NA; J gene: TRBJ2-6; CDR3 DNA: TGTGCCAGCAGCCAACCTTTAGGGCGGGGGGGTTCTGGGGCCAACGTCCTGACTTTC; CDR3 protein: CASSQPLGRGGSGANVLTF
D gene: TRBD1; V gene: TRBV19; clone size: NA; J gene: TRBJ1-4; CDR3 DNA: TGTGCCAGTACTTGGACAGGAAAGAGTGAAAAACTGTTTTTT; CDR3 protein: CASTWTGKSEKLFF
D gene: NA; V gene: TRBV29-1; clone size: NA; J gene: TRBJ1-5; CDR3 DNA: TGCAGCGTTGGGGAGGTGGACAATCAGCCCCAGCATTTT; CDR3 protein: CSVGEVDNQPQHF
D gene: TRBD2; V gene: TRBV4-1; clone size: NA; J gene: TRBJ2-4; CDR3 DNA: TGCGCCAGCAGAGGACTAGCGGGGGGTAATGACAAAAACATTCAGTACTTC; CDR3 protein: CASRGLAGGNDKNIQYF
D gene: TRBD2; V gene: TRBV6-5; clone size: NA; J gene: TRBJ2-7; CDR3 DNA: TGTGCCAGCAGGTCCTTGTGGCGGGAGAAGACCGAGCAGTACTTC; CDR3 protein: CASRSLWREKTEQYF
D gene: TRBD2; V gene: TRBV4-3; clone size: NA; J gene: TRBJ2-3; CDR3 DNA: TGCGCCAGCAGCCAAGGCGCGGGGGGTAGCACAGATACGCAGTATTTT; CDR3 protein: CASSQGAGGSTDTQYF
D gene: NA; V gene: TRBV5-1; clone size: few; J gene: TRBJ1-1; CDR3 DNA: TGCGCCAGCAGCTTGAGACAGGTGAACACTGAAGCTTTCTTT; CDR3 protein: CASSLRQVNTEAFF
D gene: NA; V gene: TRBV7-9; clone size: NA; J gene: TRBJ1-2; CDR3 DNA: TGTGCCAGCAGCTTAGGGACAGATTTCGCTAACTATGGCTACACCTTC; CDR3 protein: CASSLGTDFANYGYTF
D gene: NA; V gene: TRBV19; clone size: few; J gene: TRBJ1-6; CDR3 DNA: TGTGCCAGTAGGGAGGGACTTTTGGATTCACCCCTCCACTTT; CDR3 protein: CASREGLLDSPLHF
D gene: NA; V gene: TRBV19; clone size: NA; J gene: TRBJ1-2; CDR3 DNA: TGTGCCAGCACTCGGGGAAACTATGGCTACACCTTC; CDR3 protein: CASTRGNYGYTF
D gene: NA; V gene: TRBV7-9; clone size: NA; J gene: TRBJ2-5; CDR3 DNA: TGTGCCAGCAGCTTAGGCTCCGGGAGCTCAGGGGGGGAGACCCAGTACTTC; CDR3 protein: CASSLGSGSSGGETQYF
D gene: NA; V gene: TRBV9; clone size: NA; J gene: TRBJ2-3; CDR3 DNA: TGTGCCAGCAGCGTAACTAGTTCAGATACGCAGTATTTT; CDR3 protein: CASSVTSSDTQYF
D gene: NA; V gene: TRBV2; clone size: NA; J gene: TRBJ1-1; CDR3 DNA: TGTGCCAGCAGGAATAGCCCTGAAGCTTTCTTT; CDR3 protein: CASRNSPEAFF
D gene: TRBD1; V gene: TRBV19; clone size: once; J gene: TRBJ1-2; CDR3 DNA: TGTGCCAGTAGTATAGGGACAGGGGACTATGGCTACACCTTC; CDR3 protein: CASSIGTGDYGYTF
D gene: NA; V gene: TRBV6-1; clone size: NA; J gene: TRBJ2-1; CDR3 DNA: TGTGCCAGCAGTCCGGGGTTCTCCTACAATGAGCAGTTCTTC; CDR3 protein: CASSPGFSYNEQFF
D gene: NA; V gene: TRBV28; clone size: NA; J gene: TRBJ1-3; CDR3 DNA: TGTGCCAGCAGTTTCGTAGGGGGGGCCTCTGGAAACACCACATATTTT; CDR3 protein: CASSFVGGASGNTTYF
D gene: NA; V gene: TRBV5-8; clone size: NA; J gene: TRBJ2-7; CDR3 DNA: TGTGCCAGCAGCCCGGGACAAGGGCGTACCTACGAGCAGTACTTC; CDR3 protein: CASSPGQGRTYEQYF
D gene: TRBD1; V gene: TRBV5-1; clone size: NA; J gene: TRBJ2-5; CDR3 DNA: TGCGCCAGCAGTCCCGGGACAGAAGAGACCCAGTACTTC; CDR3 protein: CASSPGTEETQYF
D gene: NA; V gene: TRBV7-9; clone size: NA; J gene: TRBJ2-5; CDR3 DNA: TGTGCCAGCAGCTTAGGAGCCTCGGGGTACCAAGAGACCCAGTACTTC; CDR3 protein: CASSLGASGYQETQYF
D gene: NA; V gene: TRBV11-1; clone size: NA; J gene: TRBJ1-4; CDR3 DNA: TGTGCCAGCAGCGCGGGAAGGAGAAGAAATGAAAAACTGTTTTTT; CDR3 protein: CASSAGRRRNEKLFF
D gene: NA; V gene: TRBV15; clone size: NA; J gene: TRBJ2-3; CDR3 DNA: TGTGCCACCAGCAGATTACGGGATACGCAGTATTTT; CDR3 protein: CATSRLRDTQYF
D gene: TRBD1; V gene: TRBV5-6; clone size: NA; J gene: TRBJ1-5; CDR3 DNA: TGTGCCAGCAGCTTGAATAGGGCTGGGACAGGACAGCCCCAGCATTTT; CDR3 protein: CASSLNRAGTGQPQHF
D gene: NA; V gene: TRBV30; clone size: NA; J gene: TRBJ2-2; CDR3 DNA: TGTGCCTGGAGTCTCTTAGAGAACACCGGGGAGCTGTTTTTT; CDR3 protein: CAWSLLENTGELFF